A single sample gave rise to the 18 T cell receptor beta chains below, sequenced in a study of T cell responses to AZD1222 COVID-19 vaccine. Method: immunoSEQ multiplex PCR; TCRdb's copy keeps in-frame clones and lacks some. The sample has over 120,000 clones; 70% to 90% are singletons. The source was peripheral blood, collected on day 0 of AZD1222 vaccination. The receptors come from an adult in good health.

The CDR3: CASSEVNQPQHF. The CDR3 nucleotides read TGTGCCAGCTCAGAAGTTAATCAGCCCCAGCATTTT. The chain links TRBV18 to TRBJ1-5; no firm D call. The V and J ends lost 5 bases and 4 bases respectively, with 6 bases between them. CDR3 length: 12 amino acids. Germline CDR1 and CDR2: KGHSH and LQKENI.

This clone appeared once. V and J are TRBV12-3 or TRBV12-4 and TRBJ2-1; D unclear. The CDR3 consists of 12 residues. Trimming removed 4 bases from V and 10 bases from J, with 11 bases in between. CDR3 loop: CASSSHLKEQFF. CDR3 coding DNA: TGTGCCAGCAGTTCCCACCTGAAGGAGCAGTTCTTC.

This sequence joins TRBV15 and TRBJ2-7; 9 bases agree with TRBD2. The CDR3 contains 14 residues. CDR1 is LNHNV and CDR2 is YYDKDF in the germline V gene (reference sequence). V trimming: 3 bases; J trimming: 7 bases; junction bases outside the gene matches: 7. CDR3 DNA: TGTGCCACCAGCAGCTTAGCGGGGGCGGGGGAGCAGTACTTC. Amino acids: CATSSLAGAGEQYF.

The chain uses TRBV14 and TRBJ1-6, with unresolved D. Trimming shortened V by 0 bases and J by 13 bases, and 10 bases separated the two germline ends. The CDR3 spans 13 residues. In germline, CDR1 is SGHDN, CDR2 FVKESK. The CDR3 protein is CASSQDLTAPLHF. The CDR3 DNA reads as TGTGCCAGCAGCCAAGACCTCACCGCGCCCCTCCACTTT.

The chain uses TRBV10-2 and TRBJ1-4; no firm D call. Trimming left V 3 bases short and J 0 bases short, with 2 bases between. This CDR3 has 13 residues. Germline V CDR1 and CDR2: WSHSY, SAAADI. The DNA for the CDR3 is TGCGCCAGCAGTGAAGCAACTAATGAAAAACTGTTTTTT. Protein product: CASSEATNEKLFF.

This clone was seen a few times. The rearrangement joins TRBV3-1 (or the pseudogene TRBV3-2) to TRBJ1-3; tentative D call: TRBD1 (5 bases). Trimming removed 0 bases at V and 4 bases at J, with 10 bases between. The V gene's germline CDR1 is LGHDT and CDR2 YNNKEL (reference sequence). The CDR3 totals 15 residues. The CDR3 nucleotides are TGTGCCAGCAGCCAAGAAGGACACGGAGGAAACACCATATATTTT. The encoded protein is CASSQEGHGGNTIYF.

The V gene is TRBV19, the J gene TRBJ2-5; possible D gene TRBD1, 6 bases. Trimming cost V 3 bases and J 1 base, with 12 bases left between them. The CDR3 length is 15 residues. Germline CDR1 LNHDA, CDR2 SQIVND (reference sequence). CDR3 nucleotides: TGTGCCAGTAGTATTAAGCAGGGGCCCCAAGAGACCCAGTACTTC. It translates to CASSIKQGPQETQYF.

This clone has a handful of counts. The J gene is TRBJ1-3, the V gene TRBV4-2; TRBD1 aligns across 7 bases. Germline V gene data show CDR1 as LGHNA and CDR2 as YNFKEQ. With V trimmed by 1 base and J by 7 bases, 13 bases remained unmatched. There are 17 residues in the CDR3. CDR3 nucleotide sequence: TGTGCCAGCAGCCAAGTTCGATTGTTACAGGGGAGGAACACCATATATTTT. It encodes CASSQVRLLQGRNTIYF.

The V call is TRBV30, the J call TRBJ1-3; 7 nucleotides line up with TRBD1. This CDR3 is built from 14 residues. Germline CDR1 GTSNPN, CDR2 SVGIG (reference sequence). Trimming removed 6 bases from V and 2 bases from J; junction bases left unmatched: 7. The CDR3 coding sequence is TGTGCCTGCGACTCCCAGGGGGCTGGAAACACCATATATTTT. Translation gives CACDSQGAGNTIYF.

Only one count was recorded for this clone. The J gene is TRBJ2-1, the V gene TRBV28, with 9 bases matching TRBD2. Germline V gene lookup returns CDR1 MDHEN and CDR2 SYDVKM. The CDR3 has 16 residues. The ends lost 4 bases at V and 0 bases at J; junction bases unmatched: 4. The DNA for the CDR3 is TGTGCCAGCAGTTCCAGCGGGGGGAACTCCTACAATGAGCAGTTCTTC. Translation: CASSSSGGNSYNEQFF.

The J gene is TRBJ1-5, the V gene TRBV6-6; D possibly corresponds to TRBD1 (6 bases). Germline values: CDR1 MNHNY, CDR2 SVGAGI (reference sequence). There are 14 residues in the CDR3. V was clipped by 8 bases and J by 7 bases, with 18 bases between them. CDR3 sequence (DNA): TGTGCCAGCCTCGTTCAGGGGACTGGACAGCCCCAGCATTTT. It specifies CASLVQGTGQPQHF.

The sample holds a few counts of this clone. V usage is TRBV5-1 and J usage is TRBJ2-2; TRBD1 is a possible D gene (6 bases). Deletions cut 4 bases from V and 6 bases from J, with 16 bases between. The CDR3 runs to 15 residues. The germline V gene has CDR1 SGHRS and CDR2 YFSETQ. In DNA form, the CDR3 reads TGCGCCAGCAGCCCAGGACAGTTCGGGTCCGGGGAGCTGTTTTTT. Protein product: CASSPGQFGSGELFF. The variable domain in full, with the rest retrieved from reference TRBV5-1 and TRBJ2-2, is KAGVTQTPRYLIKTRGQQVTLSCSPISGHRSVSWYQQTPGQGLQFLFEYFSETQRNKGNFPGRFSGRQFSNSRSEMNVSTLELGDSALYLCASSPGQFGSGELFFGEGSRLTVL.

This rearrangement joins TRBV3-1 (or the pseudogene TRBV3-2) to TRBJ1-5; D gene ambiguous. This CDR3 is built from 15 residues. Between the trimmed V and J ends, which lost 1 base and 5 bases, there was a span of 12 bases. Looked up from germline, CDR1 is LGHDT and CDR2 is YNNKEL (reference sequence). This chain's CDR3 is CASSQGRAVYQPQHF. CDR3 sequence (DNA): TGTGCCAGCAGCCAAGGACGGGCAGTCTATCAGCCCCAGCATTTT.

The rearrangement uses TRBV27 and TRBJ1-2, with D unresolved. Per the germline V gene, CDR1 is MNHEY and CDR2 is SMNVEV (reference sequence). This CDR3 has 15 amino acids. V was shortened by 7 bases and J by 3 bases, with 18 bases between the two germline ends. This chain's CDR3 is CASTSFRTEDYGYTF. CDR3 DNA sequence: TGTGCCAGCACCTCGTTCAGGACGGAGGACTATGGCTACACCTTC.

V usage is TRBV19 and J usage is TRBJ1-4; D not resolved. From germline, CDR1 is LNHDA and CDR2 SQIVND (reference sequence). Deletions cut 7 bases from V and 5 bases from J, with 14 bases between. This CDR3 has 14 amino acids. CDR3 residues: CASKVEGLNEKLFF. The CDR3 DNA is TGTGCCAGTAAGGTCGAGGGTTTGAATGAAAAACTGTTTTTT.

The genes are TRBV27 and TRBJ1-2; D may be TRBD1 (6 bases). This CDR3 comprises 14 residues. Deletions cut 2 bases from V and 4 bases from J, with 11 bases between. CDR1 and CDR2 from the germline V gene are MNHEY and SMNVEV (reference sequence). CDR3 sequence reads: CASSLRGQSYGYTF. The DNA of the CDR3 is TGTGCCAGCAGTTTACGCGGACAGTCCTATGGCTACACCTTC.

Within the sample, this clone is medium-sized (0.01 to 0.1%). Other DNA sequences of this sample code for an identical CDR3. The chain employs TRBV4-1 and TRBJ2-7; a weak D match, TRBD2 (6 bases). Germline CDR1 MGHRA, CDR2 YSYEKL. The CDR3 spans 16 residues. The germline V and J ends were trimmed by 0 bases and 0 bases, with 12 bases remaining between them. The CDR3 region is CASSQERRASSYEQYF. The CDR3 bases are TGCGCCAGCAGCCAAGAAAGGAGGGCTAGCTCCTACGAGCAGTACTTC.

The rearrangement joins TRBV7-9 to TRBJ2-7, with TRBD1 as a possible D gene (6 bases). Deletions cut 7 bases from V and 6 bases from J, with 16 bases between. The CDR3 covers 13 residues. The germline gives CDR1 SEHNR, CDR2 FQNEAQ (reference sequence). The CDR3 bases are TGTGCCAGCACCCTCGGGGACACCAGCGAGCAGTACTTC. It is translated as CASTLGDTSEQYF.